This T cell receptor beta chain stems from a study of response to subunit inactivated influenza vaccine. Notes on the study in general: It was suggested by the authors that few new T cells are recruited by each seasonal influenza vaccination.

TCRdb reanalysed the RT-PCR reads using MiXCR and keeps one entry per CDR3 protein. The data show 150,000 to 200,000 distinct CDR3 sequences, roughly a tenth seen once. V lost 5 bases, J lost 3 bases, and 22 bases lay in between. Germline V gene data show CDR1 as MDHEN and CDR2 as SYDVKM. This CDR3 is 17 amino acids long. In the case of this clonotype: Its cognate antigen is unknown.

The sequencing here drew on non-naive T cells sorted from PBMCs, taken roughly 6 weeks after vaccination. This chain uses TRBV28 with TRBJ1-2, with D maybe TRBD1 (6 bases). The source of this sequence is a middle-aged man who received an inactivated influenza vaccine. CDR3 coding DNA: TGTGCCAGCAGTCCTGCGGACGGGGGCAATAAGGACTATGGCTACACCTTC. Protein: CASSPADGGNKDYGYTF.